Below, 28 T cell receptor beta chains from the same sample are listed, as sequenced in a study of blood T cell repertoires in COVID-19. The protocol was immunoSEQ multiplex PCR, while the TCRdb copy is restricted to in-frame clones and leaves out a portion. The sample records some 68,000 clones, roughly nine tenths being singletons. Sequencing used peripheral blood. The receptors were gathered from a man in his fifties or sixties with acute or convalescent COVID-19.

This clone was counted between two and nine times. The gene calls are TRBV5-5 and TRBJ2-3, with 7 bases fitting TRBD2. This CDR3 has 15 amino acids. The germline CDR1 and CDR2 sequences are SGHKS and YYEKEE (reference sequence). The J segment lost 3 bases and the V segment lost 2 bases, leaving 6 bases of the junction unmatched. This CDR3 reads CASSLVAGETDTQYF. CDR3 nucleotides: TGTGCCAGCAGCTTAGTGGCGGGAGAAACAGATACGCAGTATTTT.

This clone was counted a few times. CDR3 protein: CASSQGVAGAFLGELFF. The CDR3 coding sequence is TGTGCCAGCAGCCAAGGGGTGGCGGGAGCTTTCTTAGGGGAGCTGTTTTTT. The J gene is TRBJ2-2, the V gene TRBV4-2, with 7 bases aligning to TRBD2. The germline CDR1 and CDR2 sequences are LGHNA and YNFKEQ. The V and J ends lost 1 base and 8 bases, in that order; junction bases with no gene match: 13. CDR3 length equals 17 residues.

The gene calls are TRBV6-1 and TRBJ1-2, with D unclear. The germline V gene has CDR1 MNHNS and CDR2 SASEGT. CDR3 length: 15 residues. V dropped 2 bases and J dropped 7 bases, with 17 bases sitting between them. The CDR3 loop is CASSEPRRPLGGYTF. The CDR3 region has the DNA TGTGCCAGCAGTGAACCGAGGAGGCCTTTAGGTGGCTACACCTTC.

The chain links TRBV5-1 to TRBJ2-2; 8 bases are shared with TRBD1. The trim removed 0 bases at V and 7 bases at J, leaving 11 bases unmatched. CDR3 length equals 17 residues. From germline, CDR1 is SGHRS and CDR2 YFSETQ. Written as DNA, the CDR3 is TGCGCCAGCAGCTTGGGCCCCGAGGACAGGGATCTCGGGGAGCTGTTTTTT. This gives the protein CASSLGPEDRDLGELFF.

J is TRBJ1-2 and V is TRBV28; D perhaps matches TRBD1 (5 bases). V lost 1 base and J 4 bases, leaving 16 bases between the germline ends. The CDR3 spans 16 residues. Germline lookup yields CDR1 MDHEN and CDR2 SYDVKM. The CDR3 DNA follows: TGTGCCAGCAGTTTATCGACGGGGGTTTCAAGCTATGGCTACACCTTC. The encoded protein is CASSLSTGVSSYGYTF.

The rearrangement joins TRBV14 to TRBJ1-1; 7 bases agree with TRBD1. This CDR3 spans 16 amino acids. In germline, CDR1 is SGHDN, CDR2 FVKESK. V shed 3 bases, J shed 0 bases, and the junction held 7 bases outside the gene matches. The CDR3 nucleotides read TGTGCCAGCAGCCATCCTAGACAGGGTTTGAACACTGAAGCTTTCTTT. This sequence encodes CASSHPRQGLNTEAFF.

The chain links TRBV9 to TRBJ2-5, with no clear D. The CDR3 covers 15 residues. Germline loops: CDR1 SGDLS, CDR2 YYNGEE. Trimming stripped 3 bases from V and 0 bases from J, with 12 bases between. CDR3 sequence reads: CASSALHLDQETQYF. The CDR3 DNA reads as TGTGCCAGCAGCGCCCTCCATCTAGACCAAGAGACCCAGTACTTC.

The chain combines TRBV6-6 with TRBJ2-1; 12 positions match TRBD2. Trimming at V came to 5 bases and at J to 6 bases, leaving 5 bases not matched to a gene. Germline V gene sequence: CDR1 MNHNY, CDR2 SVGAGI (reference sequence). The CDR3 is made up of 15 amino acids. The CDR3 reads CASSPGLAGFNEQFF. CDR3 nucleotides: TGTGCCAGCAGTCCAGGACTAGCGGGATTCAATGAGCAGTTCTTC.

The chain carries TRBV5-6 and TRBJ1-3; D remains ambiguous. This CDR3 contains 13 residues. CDR1 is SGHDT and CDR2 is YYEEEE in the germline V gene. V lost 6 bases, J lost 4 bases, and 11 bases lay in between. Written as DNA, the CDR3 is TGTGCCAGCACCACACCCCCGGGAAACACCATATATTTT. It specifies CASTTPPGNTIYF.

The rearrangement uses TRBV7-3 and TRBJ2-3, with 14 bases that match TRBD2. The CDR3 loop spans 16 amino acids. Unmatched junction bases numbered 2, after V lost 1 base and J lost 5 bases. CDR1 and CDR2 (germline): SGHTA, FQGTGA. DNA of the CDR3: TGTGCCAGCAGCTTAATCGGGACTAGCGGGGGAGATACGCAGTATTTT. Its protein product is CASSLIGTSGGDTQYF.

This clone was seen once. The CDR3 here is CASSLTSGTPEGYTF. CDR3 bases: TGTGCCAGCAGCTTGACGTCCGGGACACCCGAAGGCTACACCTTC. The chain has TRBV11-2 and TRBJ1-2; a possible D gene is TRBD1 (6 bases). Germline lookup yields CDR1 SGHAT and CDR2 FQNNGV. Trimming pared 3 bases from V and 8 bases from J, leaving 19 bases between. The CDR3 length is 15 residues.

The chain carries TRBV7-8 and TRBJ1-5, with TRBD1 matching over 9 bases. The CDR3 sequence is 19 residues long. Germline V gene lookup returns CDR1 SGHVS and CDR2 FQNEAQ. CDR3 sequence reads: CSQTSYGTGTGRPSKPQHF. In DNA, the CDR3 is TGTTCCCAGACTTCATACGGCACCGGGACAGGGAGGCCTAGTAAGCCCCAGCATTTT.

The chain couples TRBV5-4 to TRBJ2-7; TRBD1 matches at 7 bases. The CDR3 has 14 amino acids. From germline, CDR1 is SGHNT and CDR2 YYREEE (reference sequence). V trimming: 2 bases; J trimming: 1 base; junction bases outside the gene matches: 3. This chain's CDR3 is CASSFDRASYEQYF. The CDR3 DNA reads as TGTGCCAGCAGCTTTGACAGGGCATCCTACGAGCAGTACTTC.

The V call is TRBV4-2, the J call TRBJ1-3, with D perhaps matching TRBD1 (5 bases). Trimming took off 0 bases at V and 2 bases at J, with 11 bases between the two ends. From germline, CDR1 is LGHNA and CDR2 YNFKEQ. This CDR3 contains 16 residues. The CDR3 DNA reads as TGTGCCAGCAGCCAAGATGGGGCAGAGGCTGGAAACACCATATATTTT. Its protein product is CASSQDGAEAGNTIYF.

The V and J genes are TRBV5-1 and TRBJ1-2; no clear D gene. V was clipped by 4 bases and J by 5 bases, with 12 bases between them. Germline CDR1 and CDR2: SGHRS and YFSETQ. CDR3 length equals 13 residues. In DNA form, the CDR3 reads TGCGCCAGCAGCCCAGACGGAGTATATGGCTACACCTTC. Its protein is CASSPDGVYGYTF.

This sequence joins TRBV7-2 and TRBJ2-3; the match to TRBD2 covers 8 bases. The junction had 4 bases not matched to a gene; V was cut back by 5 bases and J by 0 bases. CDR1 is SGHTA, CDR2 FQGNSA, per germline. This CDR3 contains 15 residues. The CDR3 loop reads CASSPTSASTDTQYF. CDR3 bases: TGTGCCAGCAGCCCGACTAGCGCAAGCACAGATACGCAGTATTTT.

This clone showed up just a few times. V usage is TRBV19 and J usage is TRBJ2-1, with 12 positions matching TRBD2. After removal of 8 bases from V and 4 bases from J, the junction contained 3 bases not matched to a gene. The CDR3 spans 14 residues. The germline gives CDR1 LNHDA, CDR2 SQIVND (reference sequence). CDR3 region: CASGGLAGYNEQFF. The CDR3 nucleotides read TGTGCCAGTGGAGGACTAGCGGGATACAATGAGCAGTTCTTC.

The rearrangement uses TRBV11-2 and TRBJ1-1; D is possibly TRBD1 (5 bases). Per germline, CDR1 SGHAT and CDR2 FQNNGV. The CDR3 is made up of 12 amino acids. The V and J ends lost 7 bases and 10 bases respectively, with 16 bases between them. The CDR3 DNA sequence: TGTGCCAGCAACCTCATGCGGGGGGGAGCTTTCTTT. Translating it yields CASNLMRGGAFF.

This sequence joins TRBV5-4 and TRBJ2-2; TRBD2 matches at 7 bases. CDR3 length: 15 amino acids. The ends lost 1 base at V and 3 bases at J; junction bases unmatched: 3. Germline V gene lookup returns CDR1 SGHNT and CDR2 YYREEE (reference sequence). The DNA of the CDR3 is TGTGCCAGCAGCTTGAGTCTAGCGGACACCGGGGAGCTGTTTTTT. As protein: CASSLSLADTGELFF.

The chain joins TRBV7-4 to TRBJ2-3, with 8 bases that match TRBD2. Germline V gene lookup returns CDR1 SGHVT and CDR2 SQSDAQ. The CDR3 is 19 residues long. With V trimmed by 7 bases and J by 2 bases, 20 bases remained unmatched. This CDR3 is CASTVVLLTSERVTDTQYF. The CDR3 DNA reads TGTGCCAGCACAGTGGTACTGTTGACTAGCGAACGAGTCACAGATACGCAGTATTTT.

In DNA, the CDR3 is TGTGCCAGCAGCCCCGGGACAGACTCTGGAAACACCATATATTTT. Translation gives CASSPGTDSGNTIYF. The J gene is TRBJ1-3, the V gene TRBV7-9; 7 bases line up with TRBD1. The CDR3 totals 15 residues. Germline V lookup: CDR1 SEHNR, CDR2 FQNEAQ (reference sequence). The V and J ends lost 5 bases and 0 bases, in that order; junction bases with no gene match: 4.

This chain joins TRBV4-3 and TRBJ2-1; a weak D match, TRBD1 (5 bases). CDR1 is LGHNA and CDR2 is YSLEER in the germline V gene. The ends were cut back, 4 bases at V and 5 bases at J, with 21 bases in the middle. CDR3 length equals 17 residues. CDR3 in amino acids: CASSLYALGELNNEQFF. CDR3 DNA sequence: TGCGCCAGCAGCCTGTATGCTTTAGGGGAACTCAACAATGAGCAGTTCTTC.

The genes are TRBV4-3 and TRBJ2-3; D is possibly TRBD1 (5 bases). Germline-derived CDR1 and CDR2 are LGHNA and YSLEER. V lost 0 bases and J lost 5, with 9 bases in between. CDR3 length: 14 residues. This CDR3 reads CASSQDSRGDTQYF. Written as DNA, the CDR3 is TGCGCCAGCAGCCAAGATTCAAGGGGAGATACGCAGTATTTT.

This clone was seen once. This chain joins TRBV24-1 and TRBJ1-5; TRBD1 agrees at 7 bases. The V and J ends lost 10 bases and 5 bases, in that order; junction bases with no gene match: 4. Germline V gives CDR1 KGHDR, CDR2 SFDVKD. CDR3 length: 12 amino acids. CDR3 sequence reads: CATGTGDQPQHF. The CDR3 nucleotides are TGTGCCACGGGCACAGGGGATCAGCCCCAGCATTTT.

The chain is built from TRBV28 and TRBJ2-2; possibly TRBD1 for D (6 bases). The V and J ends lost 5 bases and 7 bases respectively, with 14 bases between them. This CDR3 has 14 residues. Germline CDR1 and CDR2: MDHEN and SYDVKM. Written as DNA, the CDR3 is TGTGCCAGCAGTCCCCCCGGACAGATCGGGGAGCTGTTTTTT. Its protein is CASSPPGQIGELFF. The complete variable domain, with remaining parts taken from reference TRBV28 and TRBJ2-2, reads DVKVTQSSRYLVKRTGEKVFLECVQDMDHENMFWYRQDPGLGLRLIYFSYDVKMKEKGDIPEGYSVSREKKERFSLILESASTNQTSMYLCASSPPGQIGELFFGEGSRLTVL.

This clone has a single count. V is TRBV10-3 and J is TRBJ2-1; TRBD2 agrees at 9 bases. Per the germline V gene, CDR1 is ENHRY and CDR2 is SYGVKD. V trimming: 3 bases; J trimming: 2 bases; junction bases outside the gene matches: 5. The CDR3 runs 16 residues. CDR3 nucleotide sequence: TGTGCCATCAGTGAAGTATCTAGCGGGACCTACAATGAGCAGTTCTTC. Translating it yields CAISEVSSGTYNEQFF.

The V call is TRBV6-5, the J call TRBJ1-1, with 7 bases aligning to TRBD1. The CDR3 is made up of 15 amino acids. Trimming removed 0 bases from V and 0 bases from J; junction bases left unmatched: 1. CDR1 is MNHEY and CDR2 is SVGAGI in the germline V gene. This CDR3 is CASSYSGQMNTEAFF. CDR3 bases: TGTGCCAGCAGTTACTCGGGACAGATGAACACTGAAGCTTTCTTT.

The chain is built from TRBV7-7 and TRBJ2-3, with 9 bases matching TRBD2. V lost 5 bases and J lost 4; bases outside the gene matches: 7. Germline lookup yields CDR1 SSHAT and CDR2 FNYEAQ (reference sequence). This CDR3 region has 15 residues. CDR3 coding DNA: TGTGCCAGCAGCCTGAATAGCGGGAGTGCAGATACGCAGTATTTT. It encodes CASSLNSGSADTQYF.